This TCR beta chain emerged from a study of blood T cell repertoires in COVID-19. The V and J ends lost 4 bases and 0 bases respectively, with 3 bases between them. Germline V gene data show CDR1 as DFQATT and CDR2 as SNEGSKA (reference sequence). The CDR3 has 11 residues. The table came from immunoSEQ multiplex PCR; TCRdb's copy has only in-frame clones and leaves some out. The sample comprises 200,000 to 250,000 clones, around nine tenths of which are singletons, and 4% to 5.5% rests with the top ten. This TCR was recovered from a woman aged 40 to 50 with acute or convalescent COVID-19. The chain is built from TRBV20-1 and TRBJ1-1; D is unclear. Sequencing used peripheral blood. The CDR3, as DNA: TGCAGTGCTACTATGAACACTGAAGCTTTCTTT. Amino acid sequence: CSATMNTEAFF.